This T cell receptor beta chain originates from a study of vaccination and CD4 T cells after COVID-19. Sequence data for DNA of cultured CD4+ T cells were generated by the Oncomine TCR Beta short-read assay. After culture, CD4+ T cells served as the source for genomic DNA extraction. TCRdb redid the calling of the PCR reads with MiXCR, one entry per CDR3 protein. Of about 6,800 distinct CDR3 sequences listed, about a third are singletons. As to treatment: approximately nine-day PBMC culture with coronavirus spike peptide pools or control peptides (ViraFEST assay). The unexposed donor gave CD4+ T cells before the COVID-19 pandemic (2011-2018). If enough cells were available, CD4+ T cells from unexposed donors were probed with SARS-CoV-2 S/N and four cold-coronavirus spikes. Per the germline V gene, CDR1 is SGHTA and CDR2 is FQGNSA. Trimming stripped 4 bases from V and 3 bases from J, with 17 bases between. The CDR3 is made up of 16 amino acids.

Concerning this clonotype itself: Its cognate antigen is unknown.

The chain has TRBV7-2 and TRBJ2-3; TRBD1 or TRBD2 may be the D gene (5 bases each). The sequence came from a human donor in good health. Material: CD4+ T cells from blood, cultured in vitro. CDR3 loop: CASSSGTLGRTDTQYF. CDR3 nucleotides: TGTGCCAGCAGCTCCGGGACCTTGGGTCGGACAGATACGCAGTATTTT.